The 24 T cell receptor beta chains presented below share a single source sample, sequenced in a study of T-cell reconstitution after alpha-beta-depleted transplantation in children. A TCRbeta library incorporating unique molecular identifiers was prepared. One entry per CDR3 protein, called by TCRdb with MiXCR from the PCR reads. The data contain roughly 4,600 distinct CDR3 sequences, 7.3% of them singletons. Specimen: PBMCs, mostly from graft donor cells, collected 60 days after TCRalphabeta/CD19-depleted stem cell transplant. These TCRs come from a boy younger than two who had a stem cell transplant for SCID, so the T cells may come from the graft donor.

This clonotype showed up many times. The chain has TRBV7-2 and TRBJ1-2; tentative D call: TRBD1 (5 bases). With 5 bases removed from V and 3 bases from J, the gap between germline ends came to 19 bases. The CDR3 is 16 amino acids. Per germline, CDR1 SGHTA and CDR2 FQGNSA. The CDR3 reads CASSEGARDRHYGYTF. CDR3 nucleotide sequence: TGTGCCAGCAGCGAAGGCGCTAGGGACCGCCACTATGGCTACACCTTC.

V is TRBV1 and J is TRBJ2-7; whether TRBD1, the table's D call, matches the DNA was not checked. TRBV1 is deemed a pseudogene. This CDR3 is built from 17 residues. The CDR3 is CTSSQGPDRAPSYEQYF. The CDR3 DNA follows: TGCACCAGCAGCCAGGGACCCGACAGGGCACCCTCCTACGAGCAGTACTTC.

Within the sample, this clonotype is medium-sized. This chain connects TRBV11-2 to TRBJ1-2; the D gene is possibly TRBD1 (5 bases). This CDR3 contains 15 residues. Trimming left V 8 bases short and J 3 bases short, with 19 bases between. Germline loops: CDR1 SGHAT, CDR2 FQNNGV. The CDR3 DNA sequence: TGTGCCAGCGGTCCGGGACCTAAGGGGTACTATGGCTACACCTTC. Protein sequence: CASGPGPKGYYGYTF.

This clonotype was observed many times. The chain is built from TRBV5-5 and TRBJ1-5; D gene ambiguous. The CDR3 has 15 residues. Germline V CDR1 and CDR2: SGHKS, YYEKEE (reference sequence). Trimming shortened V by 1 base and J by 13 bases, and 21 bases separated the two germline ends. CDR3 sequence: CASSLRSDKQQQQHF. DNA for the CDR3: TGTGCCAGCAGCTTGCGCAGTGATAAGCAGCAGCAGCAGCATTTT.

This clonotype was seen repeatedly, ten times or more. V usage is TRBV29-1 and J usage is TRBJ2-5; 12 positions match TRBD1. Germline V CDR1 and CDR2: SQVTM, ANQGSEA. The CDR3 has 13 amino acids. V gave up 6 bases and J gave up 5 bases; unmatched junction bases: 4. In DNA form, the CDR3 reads TGCAGCGTGGGGACAGGGGGCTGGGAGACCCAGTACTTC. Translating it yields CSVGTGGWETQYF.

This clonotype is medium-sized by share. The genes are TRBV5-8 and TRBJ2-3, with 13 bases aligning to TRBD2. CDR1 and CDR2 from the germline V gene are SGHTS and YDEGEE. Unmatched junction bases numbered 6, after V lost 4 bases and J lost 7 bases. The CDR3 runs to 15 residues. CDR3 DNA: TGTGCCAGCAGCAGGACTAGCGGGGGTCGCTATACGCAGTATTTT. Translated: CASSRTSGGRYTQYF.

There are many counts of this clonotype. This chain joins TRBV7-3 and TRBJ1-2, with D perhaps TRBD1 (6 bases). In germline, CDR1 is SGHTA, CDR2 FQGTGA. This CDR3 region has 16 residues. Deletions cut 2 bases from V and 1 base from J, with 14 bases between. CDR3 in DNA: TGTGCCAGCAGCTTATCGAGCCACAGGGATAACTATGGCTACACCTTC. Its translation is CASSLSSHRDNYGYTF.

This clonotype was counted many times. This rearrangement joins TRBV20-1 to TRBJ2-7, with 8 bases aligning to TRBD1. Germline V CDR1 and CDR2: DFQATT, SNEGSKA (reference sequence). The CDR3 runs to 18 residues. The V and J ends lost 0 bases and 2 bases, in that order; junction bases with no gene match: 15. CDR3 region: CSARDRLGRRGQTYEQYF. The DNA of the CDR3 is TGCAGTGCTAGAGATCGGTTGGGCCGCAGGGGGCAAACCTACGAGCAGTACTTC.

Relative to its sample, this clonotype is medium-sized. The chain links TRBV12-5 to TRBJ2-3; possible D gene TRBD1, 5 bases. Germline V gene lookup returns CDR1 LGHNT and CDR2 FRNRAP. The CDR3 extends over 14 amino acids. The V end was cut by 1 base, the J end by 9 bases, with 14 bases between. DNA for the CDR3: TGTGCTAGTGGTTTGGCAAGGGGCCACGGAACGCAGTATTTT. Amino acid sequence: CASGLARGHGTQYF.

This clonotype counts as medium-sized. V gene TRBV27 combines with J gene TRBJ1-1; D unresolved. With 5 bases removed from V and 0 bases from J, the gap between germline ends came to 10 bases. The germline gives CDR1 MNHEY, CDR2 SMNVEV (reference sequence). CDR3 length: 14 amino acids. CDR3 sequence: CASSKRAVNTEAFF. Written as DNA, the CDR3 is TGTGCCAGCAGTAAACGGGCGGTGAACACTGAAGCTTTCTTT.

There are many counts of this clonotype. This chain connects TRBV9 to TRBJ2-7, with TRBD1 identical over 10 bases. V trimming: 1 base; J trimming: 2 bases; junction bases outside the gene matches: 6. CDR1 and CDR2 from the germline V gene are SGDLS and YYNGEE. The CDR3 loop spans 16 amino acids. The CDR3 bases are TGTGCCAGCAGCGTACCCGGGACAGGGGTCCCCTACGAGCAGTACTTC. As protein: CASSVPGTGVPYEQYF.

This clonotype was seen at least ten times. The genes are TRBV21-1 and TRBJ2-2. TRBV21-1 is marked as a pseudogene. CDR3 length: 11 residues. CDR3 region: CARNLWGELFF. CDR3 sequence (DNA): TGTGCCAGGAACCTCTGGGGGGAGCTGTTTTTT.

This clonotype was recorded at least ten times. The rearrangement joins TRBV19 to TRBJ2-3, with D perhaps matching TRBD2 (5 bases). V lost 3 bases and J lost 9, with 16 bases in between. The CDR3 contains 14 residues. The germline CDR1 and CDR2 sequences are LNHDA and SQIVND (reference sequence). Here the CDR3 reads CASSISGLGGTQYF. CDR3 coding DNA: TGTGCCAGTAGTATCTCTGGGTTAGGAGGAACGCAGTATTTT.

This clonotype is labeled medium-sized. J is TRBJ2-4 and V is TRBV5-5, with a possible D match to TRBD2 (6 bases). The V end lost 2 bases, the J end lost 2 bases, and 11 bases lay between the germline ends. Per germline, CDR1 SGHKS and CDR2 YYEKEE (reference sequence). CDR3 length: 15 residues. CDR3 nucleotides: TGTGCCAGCAGCTTTTGGAGGGGAACCAAAAACATTCAGTACTTC. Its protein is CASSFWRGTKNIQYF.

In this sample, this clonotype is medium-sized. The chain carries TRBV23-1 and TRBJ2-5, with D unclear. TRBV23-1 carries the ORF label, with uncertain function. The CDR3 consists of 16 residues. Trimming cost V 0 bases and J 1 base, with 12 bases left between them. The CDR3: CASSQSNASIQETQYF. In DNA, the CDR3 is TGCGCCAGCAGTCAATCGAACGCCTCAATCCAAGAGACCCAGTACTTC.

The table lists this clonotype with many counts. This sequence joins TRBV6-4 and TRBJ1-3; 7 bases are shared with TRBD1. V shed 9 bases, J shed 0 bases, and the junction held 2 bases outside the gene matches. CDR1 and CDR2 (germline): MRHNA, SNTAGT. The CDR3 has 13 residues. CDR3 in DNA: TGTGCCAGAACAGGGGTCTCTGGAAACACCATATATTTT. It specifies CARTGVSGNTIYF.

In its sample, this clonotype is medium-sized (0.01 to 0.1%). The CDR3 is CASSLPGQGHQPQHF. DNA for the CDR3: TGTGCCAGCAGCTTACCTGGACAGGGGCATCAGCCCCAGCATTTT. V gene TRBV7-9 combines with J gene TRBJ1-5; TRBD1 matches at 9 bases. The CDR3 has 15 amino acids. Germline V lookup: CDR1 SEHNR, CDR2 FQNEAQ (reference sequence). V was pared by 2 bases and J by 5 bases, with 4 bases of the junction left unmatched.

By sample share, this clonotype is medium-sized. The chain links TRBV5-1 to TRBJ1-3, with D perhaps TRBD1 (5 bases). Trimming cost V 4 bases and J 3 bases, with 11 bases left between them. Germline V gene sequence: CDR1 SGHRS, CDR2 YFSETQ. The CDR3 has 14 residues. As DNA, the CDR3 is TGCGCCAGCAGCCCCTGGGGGAATGGAAACACCATATATTTT. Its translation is CASSPWGNGNTIYF. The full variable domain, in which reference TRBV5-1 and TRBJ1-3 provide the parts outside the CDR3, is KAGVTQTPRYLIKTRGQQVTLSCSPISGHRSVSWYQQTPGQGLQFLFEYFSETQRNKGNFPGRFSGRQFSNSRSEMNVSTLELGDSALYLCASSPWGNGNTIYFGEGSWLTVV.

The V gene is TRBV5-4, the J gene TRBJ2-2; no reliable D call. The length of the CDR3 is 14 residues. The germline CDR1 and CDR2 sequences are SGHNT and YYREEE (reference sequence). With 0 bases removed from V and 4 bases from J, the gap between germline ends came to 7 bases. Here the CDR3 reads CASSLGLLTGELFF. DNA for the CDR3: TGTGCCAGCAGCTTGGGCCTCCTCACCGGGGAGCTGTTTTTT. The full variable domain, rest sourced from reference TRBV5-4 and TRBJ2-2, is ETGVTQSPTHLIKTRGQQVTLRCSSQSGHNTVSWYQQALGQGPQFIFQYYREEENGRGNFPPRFSGLQFPNYSSELNVNALELDDSALYLCASSLGLLTGELFFGEGSRLTVL.

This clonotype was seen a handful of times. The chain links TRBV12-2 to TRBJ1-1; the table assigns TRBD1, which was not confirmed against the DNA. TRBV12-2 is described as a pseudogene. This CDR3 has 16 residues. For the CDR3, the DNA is TGTGCAAGTCGCTCCAACGAGGGACGGAAGAACACTGAAGCTTTCTTT. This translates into CASRSNEGRKNTEAFF.

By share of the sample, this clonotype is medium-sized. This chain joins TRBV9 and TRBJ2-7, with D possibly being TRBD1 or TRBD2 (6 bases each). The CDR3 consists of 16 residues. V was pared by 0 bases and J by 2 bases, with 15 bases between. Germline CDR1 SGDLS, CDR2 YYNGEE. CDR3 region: CASSVESSRGPYEQYF. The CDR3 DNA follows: TGTGCCAGCAGCGTAGAATCGAGCCGGGGGCCCTACGAGCAGTACTTC.

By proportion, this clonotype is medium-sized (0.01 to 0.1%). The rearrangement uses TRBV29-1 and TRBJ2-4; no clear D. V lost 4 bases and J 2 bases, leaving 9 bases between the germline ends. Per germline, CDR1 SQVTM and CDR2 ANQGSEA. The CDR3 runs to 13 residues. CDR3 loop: CSVVVKTKNIQYF. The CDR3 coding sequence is TGCAGCGTTGTAGTTAAAACCAAAAACATTCAGTACTTC.

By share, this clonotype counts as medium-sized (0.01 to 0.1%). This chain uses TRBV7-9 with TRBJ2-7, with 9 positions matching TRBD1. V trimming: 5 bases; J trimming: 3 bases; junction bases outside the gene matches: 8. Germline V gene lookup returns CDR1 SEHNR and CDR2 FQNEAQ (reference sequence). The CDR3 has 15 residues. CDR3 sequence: CASSHPGQGIYEQYF. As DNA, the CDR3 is TGTGCCAGCAGCCACCCGGGACAGGGCATCTACGAGCAGTACTTC.

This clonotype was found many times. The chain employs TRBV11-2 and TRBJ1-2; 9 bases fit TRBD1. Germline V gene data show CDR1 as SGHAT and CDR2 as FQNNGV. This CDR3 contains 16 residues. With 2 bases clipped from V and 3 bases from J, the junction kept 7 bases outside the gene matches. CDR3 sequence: CASSLRTGVPDYGYTF. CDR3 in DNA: TGTGCCAGCAGCTTAAGGACAGGGGTCCCTGACTATGGCTACACCTTC.